These T cell receptor beta chains were read from a single sample in a study of shared clonotypes between healthy human individuals. Measured with immunoSEQ multiplex PCR; TCRdb has only the in-frame clones, and not every one. The sample consists of a few million clones, 90% to 95% of them appearing once. The sequenced sample consisted of naive CD4+ T cells from PBMCs. The source is a man between 18 and 29 years old in good health. Some clones in this sample may be carry-over from other donors' samples. Both conserved end residues are part of each CDR3. A D gene is named only where the DNA matches it firmly. Clone size appears in some rows only: once, few, many, or a class for an expanded clone.

NA	TRBV5-1	TRBJ2-7	14	NA	TGCGCCAGCAGCTCGAGACTAGGGAGCTACGAGCAGTACTTC	CASSSRLGSYEQYF
NA	TRBV4-1	TRBJ1-4	13	NA	TGCGCCAGCAGCCGGGGCCTCAATGAAAAACTGTTTTTT	CASSRGLNEKLFF
NA	TRBV27	TRBJ2-1	14	once	TGTGCCAGCACCCTATGGCCCCCCACAAATGAGCAGTTCTTC	CASTLWPPTNEQFF
TRBD2	TRBV5-1	TRBJ2-1	15	NA	TGCGCCAGCAGCCCGACTAGCAGTCACCACAATGAGCAGTTCTTC	CASSPTSSHHNEQFF
NA	TRBV5-4	TRBJ1-1	14	NA	TGTGCCAGCAGCTTACAGGGATTTCGGGCTGAAGCTTTCTTT	CASSLQGFRAEAFF
TRBD1	TRBV2	TRBJ2-2	15	NA	TGTGCCAGCAGAGTCGACAGGGCAAACACCGGGGAGCTGTTTTTT	CASRVDRANTGELFF
TRBD2	TRBV10-3	TRBJ2-7	14	NA	TGTGCCACTTCCGGGACTAGCGGATTGCGCGAGCAGTACTTC	CATSGTSGLREQYF
NA	TRBV5-4	TRBJ2-3	13	NA	TGTGCCAGCAGCTTGATCCGCACAGATACGCAGTATTTT	CASSLIRTDTQYF
NA	TRBV25-1	TRBJ2-7	13	NA	TGTGCCAGCAGTGAATATGGACCTCTGGAGCAGTACTTC	CASSEYGPLEQYF
TRBD1	TRBV2	TRBJ2-2	13	NA	TGTGCCAGCAGGGGACAGCCTACCGGGGAGCTGTTTTTT	CASRGQPTGELFF
NA	TRBV5-1	TRBJ1-5	15	few	TGCGCCAGCAGCTTGGCCGGGCAGGACAATCAGCCCCAGCATTTT	CASSLAGQDNQPQHF
NA	TRBV2	TRBJ1-1	11	NA	TGTGCCAGCAGTACAGGGCCTGAAGCTTTCTTT	CASSTGPEAFF
NA	TRBV7-9	TRBJ1-5	14	few	TGTGCCAGCAGTTCACAGGGTCCCAATCAGCCCCAGCATTTT	CASSSQGPNQPQHF
TRBD2	TRBV7-8	TRBJ2-2	17	NA	TGTGCCAGCAGCTTTAGAGGGGGACTAGTGAACACCGGGGAGCTGTTTTTT	CASSFRGGLVNTGELFF
NA	TRBV6-5	TRBJ1-3	12	NA	TGTGCCAGCAAGGGGGGAGGAAACACCATATATTTT	CASKGGGNTIYF
TRBD2	TRBV14	TRBJ2-1	16	NA	TGTGCCAGCAGCCCAGGACTAGCAGACTACTACAATGAGCAGTTCTTC	CASSPGLADYYNEQFF
NA	TRBV5-1	TRBJ2-7	14	NA	TGCGCCAGCAGCGAGCCGGGACTCAACTACGAGCAGTACTTC	CASSEPGLNYEQYF
NA	TRBV5-4	TRBJ1-4	14	NA	TGTGCCACCCACGGGACGGCAGTTCCTGAAAAACTGTTTTTT	CATHGTAVPEKLFF
TRBD2	TRBV7-2	TRBJ2-7	16	NA	TGTGCCAGCAGCTTAGGGGGCGCTAGCGGGAGTTACGAGCAGTACTTC	CASSLGGASGSYEQYF
NA	TRBV27	TRBJ2-7	17	NA	TGTGCCAGCAGTTTCCGTTCAGCTGGGACTCTGCTTAACGAGCAGTACTTC	CASSFRSAGTLLNEQYF
NA	TRBV5-1	TRBJ1-1	17	NA	TGCGCCAGCACCCGACGGGGGTCGGCGGTAATGAACACTGAAGCTTTCTTT	CASTRRGSAVMNTEAFF
NA	TRBV7-9	TRBJ2-5	12	NA	TGTGCCAGCACCACCGGGGGCGAGACCCAGTACTTC	CASTTGGETQYF
TRBD1	TRBV27	TRBJ2-7	12	NA	TGTGCCAGCAGCGACAGGGTCCACGAGCAGTACTTC	CASSDRVHEQYF
NA	TRBV20-1	TRBJ1-2	11	NA	TGCAGTGCAGTTTGGGGGGCGGGCTACACCTTC	CSAVWGAGYTF
TRBD1	TRBV5-1	TRBJ2-7	16	NA	TGCGCCAGCAGCTCTAGGACAGGGGGCTTCAACTACGAGCAGTACTTC	CASSSRTGGFNYEQYF
NA	TRBV7-9	TRBJ1-1	13	NA	TGTGCCAGCACCAAGGCGGGGGTTACTGAAGCTTTCTTT	CASTKAGVTEAFF
TRBD1	TRBV6-1	TRBJ2-7	14	NA	TGTGCCAGCAATGACAGGGGTCCTTCCTACGAGCAGTACTTC	CASNDRGPSYEQYF
NA	TRBV7-2	TRBJ1-2	14	NA	TGTGCCAGCAGCTTAGTACAGGGTGTCTATGGCTACACCTTC	CASSLVQGVYGYTF
NA	TRBV7-2	TRBJ2-3	12	NA	TGTGCCAGCAGCCTGGGTCCCGCTACGCAGTATTTT	CASSLGPATQYF
TRBD2	TRBV4-2	TRBJ2-7	15	NA	TGTGCCAGCAGCCTTTGGAGCGGGACGACCTACGAGCAGTACTTC	CASSLWSGTTYEQYF
NA	TRBV7-3	TRBJ2-1	14	NA	TGTGCCAGCAGCTTTGGCGGGTATTACAATGAGCAGTTCTTC	CASSFGGYYNEQFF
TRBD2	TRBV2	TRBJ2-3	15	NA	TGTGCCAGCAGTTTAAGCGGGAGAGGATCCGGAACGCAGTATTTT	CASSLSGRGSGTQYF
NA	TRBV6-5	TRBJ2-5	12	NA	TGTGCCAGCAGTTACCTATTCGGGGCCCAGTACTTC	CASSYLFGAQYF